This TCR beta chain was sequenced during a study of T cells after yellow fever vaccination. On this clonotype: Its antigen is unknown.

TCRdb processed the 5' RACE reads anew with MiXCR; each CDR3 protein has one entry. The sample records tens of thousands of distinct CDR3 sequences, roughly 6.9% being singletons. The study, taken as a whole, reports: Weaker, the secondary response had a peak occurring faster, on day 5 versus 15. Among primary-vaccination clones, most reappeared after the booster, at 95% to 96% for CD4 and 85% to 90% for CD8. Although most clonotypes did not, a small share appeared in both CD4 and CD8 compartments.

CDR3 length equals 13 residues. The germline gives CDR1 MNHEY, CDR2 SVGAGI. Trimming cost V 0 bases and J 10 bases; bases outside gene matches: 2. This sequence originates from a man aged 18 to 30 who received the YFV17D yellow fever vaccine. The chain links TRBV6-5 to TRBJ1-4; TRBD1 aligns across 7 bases. The sequencing used CD8+ T cells sorted from PBMCs, collected about 5 days after the first yellow fever vaccination. In DNA form, the CDR3 reads TGTGCCAGCAGTTACTCCTCAGGGGGAAAACTGTTTTTT. Its protein is CASSYSSGGKLFF.